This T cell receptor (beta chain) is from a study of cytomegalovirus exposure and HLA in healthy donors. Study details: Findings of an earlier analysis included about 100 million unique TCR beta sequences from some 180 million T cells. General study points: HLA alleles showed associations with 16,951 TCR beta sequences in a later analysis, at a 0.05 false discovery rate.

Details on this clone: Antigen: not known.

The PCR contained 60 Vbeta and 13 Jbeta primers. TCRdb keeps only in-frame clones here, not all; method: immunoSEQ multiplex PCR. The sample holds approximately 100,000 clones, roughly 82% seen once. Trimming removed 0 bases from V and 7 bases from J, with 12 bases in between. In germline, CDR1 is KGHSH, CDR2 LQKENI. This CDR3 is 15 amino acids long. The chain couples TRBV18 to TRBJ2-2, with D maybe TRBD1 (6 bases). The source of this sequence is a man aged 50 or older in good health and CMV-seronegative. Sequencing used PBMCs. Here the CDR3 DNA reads TGTGCCAGCTCACCACCGGATACAGGGAGCGGGGAGCTGTTTTTT. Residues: CASSPPDTGSGELFF.